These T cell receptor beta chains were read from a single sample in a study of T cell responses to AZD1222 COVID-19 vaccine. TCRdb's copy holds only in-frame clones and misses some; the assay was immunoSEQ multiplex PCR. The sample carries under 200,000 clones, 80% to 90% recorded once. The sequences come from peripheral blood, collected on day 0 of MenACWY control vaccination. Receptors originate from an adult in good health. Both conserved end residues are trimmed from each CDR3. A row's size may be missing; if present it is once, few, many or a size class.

CDR3aa: ASSYSDSLYEQY
abundance: NA
j_gene: TRBJ2-7
v_gene: TRBV6-2/TRBV6-3

CDR3aa: ASSSPGGLGGYGYT
abundance: NA
j_gene: TRBJ1-2
v_gene: TRBV27

CDR3aa: ASSLASGTGELF
abundance: NA
j_gene: TRBJ2-2
v_gene: TRBV7-9

CDR3aa: ASSQLPGSPYEQY
abundance: NA
j_gene: TRBJ2-7
v_gene: TRBV4-1

CDR3aa: ASSYGIGEQY
abundance: NA
j_gene: TRBJ2-7
v_gene: TRBV2

CDR3aa: ASSSDRGNQPQH
abundance: NA
j_gene: TRBJ1-5
v_gene: TRBV5-8

CDR3aa: AWRAPGQGIEAF
abundance: NA
j_gene: TRBJ1-1
v_gene: TRBV30

CDR3aa: ASSYGQGQSDTQY
abundance: NA
j_gene: TRBJ2-3
v_gene: TRBV5-1

CDR3aa: ASSLDGYEQY
abundance: NA
j_gene: TRBJ2-7
v_gene: TRBV5-4

CDR3aa: ASLTGTGRQPQH
abundance: NA
j_gene: TRBJ1-5
v_gene: TRBV28

CDR3aa: ASSVGGTKDEQY
abundance: NA
j_gene: TRBJ2-7
v_gene: TRBV9

CDR3aa: ASRGLAGGLGELF
abundance: NA
j_gene: TRBJ2-2
v_gene: TRBV28

CDR3aa: ASSLARTGARSNQPQH
abundance: NA
j_gene: TRBJ1-5
v_gene: TRBV5-8

CDR3aa: ASSLNPTGYEQY
abundance: NA
j_gene: TRBJ2-7
v_gene: TRBV27

CDR3aa: ASKTSGTYNEQF
abundance: NA
j_gene: TRBJ2-1
v_gene: TRBV5-4

CDR3aa: ASSTRQVTNSPLH
abundance: NA
j_gene: TRBJ1-6
v_gene: TRBV3-1/TRBV3-2

CDR3aa: ASSYSQTRPPPDTQY
abundance: once
j_gene: TRBJ2-3
v_gene: TRBV6-2/TRBV6-3

CDR3aa: ASSVGGGTYEQY
abundance: NA
j_gene: TRBJ2-7
v_gene: TRBV9

CDR3aa: ASSYGQLFAF
abundance: NA
j_gene: TRBJ1-1
v_gene: TRBV6-2/TRBV6-3

CDR3aa: ASSPSGGGSTEAF
abundance: NA
j_gene: TRBJ1-1
v_gene: TRBV4-1

CDR3aa: ASSQEGAAFDEKLF
abundance: NA
j_gene: TRBJ1-4
v_gene: TRBV5-4

CDR3aa: ASSILSRGTNEKLF
abundance: NA
j_gene: TRBJ1-4
v_gene: TRBV19

CDR3aa: ASSLEGFVTGELF
abundance: NA
j_gene: TRBJ2-2
v_gene: TRBV5-1

CDR3aa: AISERDLAGNEQF
abundance: NA
j_gene: TRBJ2-1
v_gene: TRBV10-3

CDR3aa: ATQQGSLWNYGYT
abundance: NA
j_gene: TRBJ1-2
v_gene: TRBV19

CDR3aa: ASSEGVTSGSGDEQF
abundance: NA
j_gene: TRBJ2-1
v_gene: TRBV2

CDR3aa: ASTGGMGTDTQY
abundance: NA
j_gene: TRBJ2-3
v_gene: TRBV2

CDR3aa: ASGGPLANYGYT
abundance: few
j_gene: TRBJ1-2
v_gene: TRBV27

CDR3aa: ASSPEGLNGYT
abundance: NA
j_gene: TRBJ1-2
v_gene: TRBV6-2/TRBV6-3

CDR3aa: ASKLAGGPTDTQY
abundance: NA
j_gene: TRBJ2-3
v_gene: TRBV13

CDR3aa: ASSKGQGNTEAF
abundance: few
j_gene: TRBJ1-1
v_gene: TRBV19

CDR3aa: ASSLEQLATDTQY
abundance: NA
j_gene: TRBJ2-3
v_gene: TRBV28

CDR3aa: ASSLGPRPQH
abundance: NA
j_gene: TRBJ1-5
v_gene: TRBV28

CDR3aa: ASSQGGRQETQY
abundance: NA
j_gene: TRBJ2-5
v_gene: TRBV7-2

CDR3aa: ASSPDNSGNTIY
abundance: NA
j_gene: TRBJ1-3
v_gene: TRBV5-1

CDR3aa: ASASPGGGVSSYEQY
abundance: NA
j_gene: TRBJ2-7
v_gene: TRBV27

CDR3aa: ASSLGRGNTEAF
abundance: NA
j_gene: TRBJ1-1
v_gene: TRBV5-1

CDR3aa: ASSSGGGGARSTEAF
abundance: NA
j_gene: TRBJ1-1
v_gene: TRBV27

CDR3aa: ASSFANQPQH
abundance: many
j_gene: TRBJ1-5
v_gene: TRBV5-4

CDR3aa: ASSSQSGGFSYNEQF
abundance: NA
j_gene: TRBJ2-1
v_gene: TRBV4-2

CDR3aa: ASSDRAGSGANVLT
abundance: few
j_gene: TRBJ2-6
v_gene: TRBV6-1

CDR3aa: ASSEPTGLNTGELF
abundance: NA
j_gene: TRBJ2-2
v_gene: TRBV6-1

CDR3aa: ASSLAGGRRADTQY
abundance: NA
j_gene: TRBJ2-3
v_gene: TRBV11-2

CDR3aa: ASSVEFNQPQH
abundance: NA
j_gene: TRBJ1-5
v_gene: TRBV6-4

CDR3aa: ASSLAQLAVDEQF
abundance: NA
j_gene: TRBJ2-1
v_gene: TRBV5-1

CDR3aa: ASTGNNSPLH
abundance: NA
j_gene: TRBJ1-6
v_gene: TRBV7-9

CDR3aa: ASSQTGADTQY
abundance: NA
j_gene: TRBJ2-3
v_gene: TRBV28

CDR3aa: ASSTTMGANVLT
abundance: NA
j_gene: TRBJ2-6
v_gene: TRBV27

CDR3aa: ASSPGLGEKLF
abundance: NA
j_gene: TRBJ1-4
v_gene: TRBV19

CDR3aa: ASSRGLVSEQF
abundance: NA
j_gene: TRBJ2-1
v_gene: TRBV5-1

CDR3aa: ASSWKGGGEAF
abundance: NA
j_gene: TRBJ1-1
v_gene: TRBV3-1/TRBV3-2

CDR3aa: SASRVSNTEAF
abundance: NA
j_gene: TRBJ1-1
v_gene: TRBV20-1

CDR3aa: ASSQIQGYEQY
abundance: NA
j_gene: TRBJ2-7
v_gene: TRBV3-1/TRBV3-2

CDR3aa: ASRAGTDSSGYT
abundance: NA
j_gene: TRBJ1-2
v_gene: TRBV5-1

CDR3aa: ASSRDFPATDTQY
abundance: NA
j_gene: TRBJ2-3
v_gene: TRBV19

CDR3aa: ASSMGRLYEQY
abundance: NA
j_gene: TRBJ2-7
v_gene: TRBV19

CDR3aa: ASNPDRTDTQY
abundance: NA
j_gene: TRBJ2-3
v_gene: TRBV28

CDR3aa: ASSVRLAGGTRDTQY
abundance: NA
j_gene: TRBJ2-3
v_gene: TRBV9

CDR3aa: ASSEYRGQQEY
abundance: NA
j_gene: TRBJ2-7
v_gene: TRBV6-1

CDR3aa: ASSLAMNDISDTEAF
abundance: few
j_gene: TRBJ1-1
v_gene: TRBV5-1